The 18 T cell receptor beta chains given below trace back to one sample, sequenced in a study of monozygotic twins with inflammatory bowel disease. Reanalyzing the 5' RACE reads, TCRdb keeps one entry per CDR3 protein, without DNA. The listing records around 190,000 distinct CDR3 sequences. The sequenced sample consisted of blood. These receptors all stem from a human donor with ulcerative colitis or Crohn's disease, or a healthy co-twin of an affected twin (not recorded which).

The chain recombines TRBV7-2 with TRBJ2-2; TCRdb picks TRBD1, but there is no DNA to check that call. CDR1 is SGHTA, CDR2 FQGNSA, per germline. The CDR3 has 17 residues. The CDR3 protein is CASSLVGDRSNTGELFF.

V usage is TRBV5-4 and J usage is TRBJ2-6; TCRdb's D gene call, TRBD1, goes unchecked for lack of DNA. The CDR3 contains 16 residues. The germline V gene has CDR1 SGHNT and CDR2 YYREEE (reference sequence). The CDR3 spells CASSSGQGKGANVLTF.

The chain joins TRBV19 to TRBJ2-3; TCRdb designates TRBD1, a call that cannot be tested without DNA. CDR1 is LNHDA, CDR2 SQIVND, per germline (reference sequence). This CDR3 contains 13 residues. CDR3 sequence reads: CASSIGGRGGQYF.

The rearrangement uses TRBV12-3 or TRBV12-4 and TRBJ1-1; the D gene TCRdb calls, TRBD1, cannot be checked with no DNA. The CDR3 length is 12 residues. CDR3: CASSPGTTEAFF.

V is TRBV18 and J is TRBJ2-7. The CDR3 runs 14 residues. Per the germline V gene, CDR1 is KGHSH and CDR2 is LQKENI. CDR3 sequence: CASSPSTGLHEQYF.

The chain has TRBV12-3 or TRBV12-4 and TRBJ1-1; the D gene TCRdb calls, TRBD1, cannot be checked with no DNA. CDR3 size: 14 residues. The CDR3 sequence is CASSLWGVNTEAFF.

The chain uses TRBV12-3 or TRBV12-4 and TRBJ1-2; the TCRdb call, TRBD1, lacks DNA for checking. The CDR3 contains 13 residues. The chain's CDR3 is CASSSTGSGGYTF.

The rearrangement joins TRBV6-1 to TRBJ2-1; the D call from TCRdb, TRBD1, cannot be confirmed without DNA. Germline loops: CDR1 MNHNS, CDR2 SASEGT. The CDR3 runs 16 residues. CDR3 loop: CASRLLAGQGLSEQFF.

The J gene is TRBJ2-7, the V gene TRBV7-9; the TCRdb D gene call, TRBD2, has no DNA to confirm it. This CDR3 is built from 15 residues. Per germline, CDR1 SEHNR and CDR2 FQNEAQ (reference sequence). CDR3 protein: CASSLAPEGEYEQYF.

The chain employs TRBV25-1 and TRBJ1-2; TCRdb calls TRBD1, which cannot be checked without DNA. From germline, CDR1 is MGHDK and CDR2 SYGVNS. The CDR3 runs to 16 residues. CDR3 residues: CASSGLGQGRYYGYTF.

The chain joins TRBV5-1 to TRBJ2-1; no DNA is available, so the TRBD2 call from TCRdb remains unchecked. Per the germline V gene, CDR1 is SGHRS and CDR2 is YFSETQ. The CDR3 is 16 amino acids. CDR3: CASSPRVAGGHNEQFF.

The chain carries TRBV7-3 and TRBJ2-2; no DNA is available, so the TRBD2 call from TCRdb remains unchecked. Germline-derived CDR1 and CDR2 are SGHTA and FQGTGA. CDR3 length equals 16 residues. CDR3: CASSPLAGSNTGELFF.

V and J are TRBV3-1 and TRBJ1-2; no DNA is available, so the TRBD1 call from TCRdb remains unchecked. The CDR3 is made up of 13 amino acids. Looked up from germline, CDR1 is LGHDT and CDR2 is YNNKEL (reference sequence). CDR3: CASSPQGADGYTF.

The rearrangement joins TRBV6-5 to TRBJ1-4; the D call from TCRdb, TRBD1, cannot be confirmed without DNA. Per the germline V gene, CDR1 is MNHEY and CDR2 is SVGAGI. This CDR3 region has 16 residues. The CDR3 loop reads CASSYLSGSTNEKLFF.

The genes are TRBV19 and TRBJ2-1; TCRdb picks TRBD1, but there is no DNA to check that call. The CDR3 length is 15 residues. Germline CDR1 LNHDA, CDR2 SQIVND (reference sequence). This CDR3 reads CASSIQGTGGNEQFF.

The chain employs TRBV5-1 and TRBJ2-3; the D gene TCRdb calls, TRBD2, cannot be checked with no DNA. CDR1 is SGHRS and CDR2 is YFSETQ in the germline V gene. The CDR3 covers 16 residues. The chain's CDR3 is CASRGTSGDFTDTQYF.

CDR3 loop: CASSGGGGYTEAFF. The chain has TRBV19 and TRBJ1-1; TCRdb indicates TRBD1, and absent DNA this call remains unverified. From germline, CDR1 is LNHDA and CDR2 SQIVND (reference sequence). This CDR3 contains 14 residues. The full variable domain, rest sourced from reference TRBV19 and TRBJ1-1, is DGGITQSPKYLFRKEGQNVTLSCEQNLNHDAMYWYRQDPGQGLRLIYYSQIVNDFQKGDIAEGYSVSREKKESFPLTVTSAQKNPTAFYLCASSGGGGYTEAFFGQGTRLTVV.

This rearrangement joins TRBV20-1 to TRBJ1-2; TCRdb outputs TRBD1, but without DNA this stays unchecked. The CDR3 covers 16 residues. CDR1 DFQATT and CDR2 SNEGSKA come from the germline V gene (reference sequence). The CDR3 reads CSARAQLGQGKVGYTF.